The 27 T cell receptor beta chains presented below share a single source sample, sequenced in a study of cytomegalovirus exposure and HLA in healthy donors. The PCR was carried out with 60 Vbeta primers and 13 Jbeta primers. TCRdb's table, derived via immunoSEQ multiplex PCR, lists solely in-frame clones and lacks some. This table has 150,000 to 200,000 clones, roughly four fifths appearing once. Sequencing was carried out using PBMCs. The origin of the receptors is a man in his forties in good health and CMV-seropositive.

The chain joins TRBV11-3 to TRBJ2-2; 9 nucleotides match TRBD1. Trimming cost V 5 bases and J 1 base; bases outside gene matches: 5. Germline lookup yields CDR1 SGHNT and CDR2 YENEEA. CDR3 length: 16 amino acids. The CDR3 sequence: CASSPGTGKNTGELFF. The CDR3 coding sequence is TGTGCCAGCAGCCCCGGGACAGGGAAGAACACCGGGGAGCTGTTTTTT.

The V call is TRBV6-6, the J call TRBJ1-6, with D possibly matching TRBD1 (6 bases). The germline V gene encodes CDR1 MNHNY and CDR2 SVGAGI (reference sequence). Trimming removed 4 bases at V and 3 bases at J, with 10 bases between. There are 15 residues in the CDR3. CDR3 nucleotide sequence: TGTGCCAGCAGTTCCACGACAGGCTATAATTCACCCCTCCACTTT. This codes for CASSSTTGYNSPLHF.

CDR3 region: CASSSYRGKLFF. CDR3 sequence (DNA): TGTGCCAGCAGCTCATACAGGGGTAAACTGTTTTTT. The gene calls are TRBV7-2 and TRBJ1-4, with TRBD1 identical over 7 bases. The CDR3 runs to 12 residues. V shed 4 bases and J 11 bases; nucleotides not matched to a gene: 4. CDR1 SGHTA and CDR2 FQGNSA come from the germline V gene.

The V and J genes are TRBV10-3 and TRBJ2-7, with 7 bases that match TRBD1. Germline V gene lookup returns CDR1 ENHRY and CDR2 SYGVKD. The CDR3 is made up of 14 amino acids. With V trimmed by 7 bases and J by 3 bases, 9 bases remained unmatched. CDR3: CAINRGQEDYEQYF. The DNA for the CDR3 is TGTGCCATCAACCGAGGACAGGAGGACTACGAGCAGTACTTC.

The chain recombines TRBV6-1 with TRBJ2-3, with 8 bases identical to TRBD1. There are 15 residues in the CDR3. With 4 bases clipped from V and 1 base from J, the junction kept 4 bases outside the gene matches. Germline V gene data show CDR1 as MNHNS and CDR2 as SASEGT. CDR3 coding DNA: TGTGCCAGCAGTGGCAGGGGGCGAGGCACAGATACGCAGTATTTT. Its protein product is CASSGRGRGTDTQYF.

V and J are TRBV6-5 and TRBJ2-1; D may be TRBD2 (6 bases). The CDR3 length is 14 residues. Germline V CDR1 and CDR2: MNHEY, SVGAGI. The V gene lost 0 bases and the J gene lost 6 bases, with 9 bases spanning the gap. The CDR3 here is CASSYSVGGNEQFF. The DNA for the CDR3 is TGTGCCAGCAGTTACTCCGTCGGGGGCAATGAGCAGTTCTTC.

The chain links TRBV28 to TRBJ1-2, with 8 bases lining up with TRBD1. Trimming at V came to 5 bases and at J to 3 bases, leaving 14 bases not matched to a gene. The germline V gene encodes CDR1 MDHEN and CDR2 SYDVKM. The CDR3 spans 17 residues. The CDR3 reads CASSPYVGQGLDYGYTF. CDR3 bases: TGTGCCAGCAGTCCCTACGTAGGACAGGGCTTGGACTATGGCTACACCTTC.

The V gene is TRBV2, the J gene TRBJ2-5; 7 bases fit TRBD2. From germline, CDR1 is SNHLY and CDR2 FYNNEI. The trim removed 8 bases at V and 2 bases at J, leaving 8 bases unmatched. The CDR3 runs to 14 residues. CDR3 region: CASGRRGFQETQYF. In nucleotides, the CDR3 is TGTGCCAGCGGGAGGCGGGGGTTTCAAGAGACCCAGTACTTC.

This rearrangement joins TRBV5-1 to TRBJ1-2, with 7 bases lining up with TRBD1. The CDR3 spans 17 residues. Germline loops: CDR1 SGHRS, CDR2 YFSETQ. J gave up 0 bases and V 4 bases, and 12 bases lay outside the gene matches. Here the CDR3 reads CASSISTGTATNYGYTF. The CDR3 DNA reads as TGCGCCAGCAGCATCTCGACAGGGACGGCCACTAACTATGGCTACACCTTC.

This clone has just one count. The chain has TRBV6-5 and TRBJ2-7; possible D gene TRBD2, 6 bases. V gave up 9 bases and J gave up 5 bases, with 20 bases separating them. Looked up from germline, CDR1 is MNHEY and CDR2 is SVGAGI. This CDR3 comprises 14 residues. The CDR3 loop is CASHPGGGEDEQYF. The CDR3 DNA sequence: TGTGCCAGTCATCCCGGAGGAGGGGAGGACGAGCAGTACTTC.

This chain links TRBV7-9 with TRBJ2-3, with D tentatively TRBD2 (5 bases). V lost 4 bases, J lost 2 bases, and 13 bases lay in between. CDR3 length: 15 residues. CDR1 is SEHNR, CDR2 FQNEAQ, per germline (reference sequence). CDR3 protein: CASSSQDYYTDTQYF. CDR3 DNA sequence: TGTGCCAGCAGCTCGCAAGACTATTACACAGATACGCAGTATTTT.

Of note for this clone: Within the sample, other DNA sequences also encode this same CDR3. CDR3 coding DNA: TGCGCCAGCAGCTTGGGGCTAGCGGGGTCCACAGATACGCAGTATTTT. The encoded protein is CASSLGLAGSTDTQYF. The chain recombines TRBV5-1 with TRBJ2-3; TRBD2 aligns across 9 bases. V lost 0 bases to trimming and J lost 2 bases; unmatched junction nucleotides: 4. In germline, CDR1 is SGHRS, CDR2 YFSETQ. CDR3 length: 16 amino acids.

This chain connects TRBV15 to TRBJ2-3; 10 bases map to TRBD2. Trimming cost V 5 bases and J 5 bases; bases outside gene matches: 7. The CDR3 is 15 residues long. Per germline, CDR1 LNHNV and CDR2 YYDKDF (reference sequence). CDR3 DNA sequence: TGTGCCACCAGCGGCCAAGCGGGAGGGAGAGATACGCAGTATTTT. It specifies CATSGQAGGRDTQYF.

The chain is built from TRBV4-2 and TRBJ2-3; 8 bases are shared with TRBD1. Germline CDR1 reads LGHNA; CDR2 reads YNFKEQ. The V segment lost 0 bases and the J segment 7 bases; nucleotides outside the gene matches: 3. The CDR3 has 14 residues. CDR3 sequence (DNA): TGTGCCAGCAGCCAAGAGACAGGGGAATATACGCAGTATTTT. Its protein product is CASSQETGEYTQYF.

A single count supports this clone. The V call is TRBV11-3, the J call TRBJ2-1; TRBD2 matches at 7 bases. The germline V gene encodes CDR1 SGHNT and CDR2 YENEEA. The V gene end was trimmed by 1 base and the J gene end by 3 bases; junction bases not matched to a gene: 6. The CDR3 consists of 16 residues. The CDR3 coding sequence is TGTGCCAGCAGCTTAGGTGGGAGGGAGATCTACAATGAGCAGTTCTTC. Protein sequence: CASSLGGREIYNEQFF.

V gene TRBV28 combines with J gene TRBJ2-2, with 8 bases identical to TRBD1. The germline V gene has CDR1 MDHEN and CDR2 SYDVKM. V was pared by 7 bases and J by 0 bases, with 4 bases of the junction left unmatched. This CDR3 has 15 amino acids. CDR3 amino acids: CASTQGGANTGELFF. CDR3 nucleotides: TGTGCCAGCACACAGGGGGGCGCGAACACCGGGGAGCTGTTTTTT. Based on the CDR3 plus reference TRBV28 and TRBJ2-2, the full variable domain is DVKVTQSSRYLVKRTGEKVFLECVQDMDHENMFWYRQDPGLGLRLIYFSYDVKMKEKGDIPEGYSVSREKKERFSLILESASTNQTSMYLCASTQGGANTGELFFGEGSRLTVL.

This sequence joins TRBV6-1 and TRBJ2-7; D call uncertain. Per germline, CDR1 MNHNS and CDR2 SASEGT. The germline V and J ends were trimmed by 0 bases and 2 bases, with 5 bases remaining between them. This CDR3 is 13 amino acids long. The CDR3 sequence: CASSEAAAYEQYF. The CDR3 DNA sequence: TGTGCCAGCAGTGAAGCTGCGGCCTACGAGCAGTACTTC.

This clone appeared a single time. The genes are TRBV2 and TRBJ2-2; 10 bases map to TRBD1. The length of the CDR3 is 16 residues. Losses at the gene ends were 6 bases for V and 1 base for J; bases not matched to a gene: 5. Germline V gives CDR1 SNHLY, CDR2 FYNNEI. The chain's CDR3 is CASSDDRGRNTGELFF. The CDR3 bases are TGTGCCAGCAGCGACGACAGGGGGCGGAACACCGGGGAGCTGTTTTTT.

The rearrangement links TRBV6-1 to TRBJ2-3; D ambiguous. CDR1 is MNHNS, CDR2 SASEGT, per germline. The V gene lost 6 bases and the J gene lost 6 bases, with 10 bases spanning the gap. The CDR3 contains 12 residues. This CDR3 reads CASRVLPDTQYF. CDR3 DNA sequence: TGTGCCAGCAGGGTACTCCCGGATACGCAGTATTTT.

This chain links TRBV5-1 with TRBJ1-3, with D hard to call. Trimming removed 4 bases from V and 1 base from J, with 6 bases in between. Per the germline V gene, CDR1 is SGHRS and CDR2 is YFSETQ. The CDR3 is made up of 13 amino acids. The DNA of the CDR3 is TGCGCCAGCAGCACGGGGTCTGGAAACACCATATATTTT. Its translation: CASSTGSGNTIYF. The full variable domain, completed using reference TRBV5-1 and TRBJ1-3, is KAGVTQTPRYLIKTRGQQVTLSCSPISGHRSVSWYQQTPGQGLQFLFEYFSETQRNKGNFPGRFSGRQFSNSRSEMNVSTLELGDSALYLCASSTGSGNTIYFGEGSWLTVV.

The rearrangement joins TRBV7-9 to TRBJ2-7; 7 positions agree with TRBD2. J was trimmed by 1 base and V by 3 bases; bases with no gene match: 6. CDR3 length equals 15 residues. Per the germline V gene, CDR1 is SEHNR and CDR2 is FQNEAQ (reference sequence). The CDR3 region has the DNA TGTGCCAGCAGCTTTGTTGACGGGGGGTCCTACGAGCAGTACTTC. It specifies CASSFVDGGSYEQYF.

The chain joins TRBV5-6 to TRBJ2-3; a possible D gene is TRBD1 (5 bases). Per the germline V gene, CDR1 is SGHDT and CDR2 is YYEEEE. Between the trimmed V and J ends, which lost 2 bases and 10 bases, there was a span of 17 bases. The CDR3 sequence is 14 residues long. The CDR3 reads CASSFRQPSSAQYF. The CDR3 DNA sequence: TGTGCCAGCAGCTTTCGACAGCCCTCTTCCGCGCAGTATTTT.

CDR3 sequence: CASSPILNTEAFF. Written as DNA, the CDR3 is TGTGCCAGCAGTCCTATATTGAACACTGAAGCTTTCTTT. The rearrangement joins TRBV6-5 to TRBJ1-1; D is uncertain. Germline V gene sequence: CDR1 MNHEY, CDR2 SVGAGI. V shed 5 bases and J shed 0 bases, with 7 bases lying between them. The CDR3 is made up of 13 amino acids.

The rearrangement uses TRBV6-1 and TRBJ2-7; 10 bases are a match to TRBD1. Trimming cost V 1 base and J 5 bases; bases outside gene matches: 11. This CDR3 contains 17 residues. Looked up from germline, CDR1 is MNHNS and CDR2 is SASEGT. CDR3 coding DNA: TGTGCCAGCAGTGAAGGCGCTCCGGGACAGGGGACTCACGAGCAGTACTTC. As protein: CASSEGAPGQGTHEQYF.

J is TRBJ2-3 and V is TRBV7-2, with 8 bases matching TRBD2. This CDR3 is built from 13 residues. Germline assignment: CDR1 SGHTA and CDR2 FQGNSA. The V and J ends lost 8 bases and 5 bases, in that order; junction bases with no gene match: 6. The CDR3 DNA is TGTGCCAGCGCCGGGAGGGCGGGAGATACGCAGTATTTT. This gives the protein CASAGRAGDTQYF.

This chain joins TRBV4-1 and TRBJ2-7, with 9 bases aligning to TRBD1. CDR1 and CDR2 from the germline V gene are MGHRA and YSYEKL. Trimming at V came to 3 bases and at J to 3 bases, leaving 6 bases not matched to a gene. The CDR3 covers 15 residues. CDR3: CASSHPGTGHYEQYF. CDR3 DNA sequence: TGCGCCAGCAGCCACCCAGGGACAGGGCACTACGAGCAGTACTTC.

The chain uses TRBV11-2 and TRBJ2-2; 10 bases are a match to TRBD2. CDR1 is SGHAT and CDR2 is FQNNGV in the germline V gene. There are 17 residues in the CDR3. The J segment lost 1 base and the V segment lost 1 base, leaving 3 bases of the junction unmatched. In DNA, the CDR3 is TGTGCCAGCAGCTTAGGCCGACTAGCGGGGAACACCGGGGAGCTGTTTTTT. Amino acids: CASSLGRLAGNTGELFF.